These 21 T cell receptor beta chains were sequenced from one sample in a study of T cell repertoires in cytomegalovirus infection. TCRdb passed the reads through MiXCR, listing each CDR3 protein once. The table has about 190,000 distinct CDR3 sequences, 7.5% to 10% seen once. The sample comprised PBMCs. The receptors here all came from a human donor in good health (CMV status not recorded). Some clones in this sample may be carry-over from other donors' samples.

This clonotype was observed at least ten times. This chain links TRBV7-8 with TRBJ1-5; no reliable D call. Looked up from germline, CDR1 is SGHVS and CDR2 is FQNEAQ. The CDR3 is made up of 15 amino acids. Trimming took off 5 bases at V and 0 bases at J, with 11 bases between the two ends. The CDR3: CASSPFDGSNQPQHF. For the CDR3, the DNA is TGTGCCAGCAGCCCCTTCGACGGTAGCAATCAGCCCCAGCATTTT.

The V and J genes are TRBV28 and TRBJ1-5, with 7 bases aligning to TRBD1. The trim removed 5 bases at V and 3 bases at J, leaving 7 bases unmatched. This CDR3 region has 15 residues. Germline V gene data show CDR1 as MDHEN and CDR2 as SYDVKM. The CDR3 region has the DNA TGTGCCAGCAGTCTCAGACAGGGCTTCAATCAGCCCCAGCATTTT. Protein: CASSLRQGFNQPQHF.

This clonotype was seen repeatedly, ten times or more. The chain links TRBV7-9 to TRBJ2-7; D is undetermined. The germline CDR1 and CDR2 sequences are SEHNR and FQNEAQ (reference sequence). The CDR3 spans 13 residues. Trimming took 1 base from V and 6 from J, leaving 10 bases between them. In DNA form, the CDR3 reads TGTGCCAGCAGCTTAGGAGTCTTTCCCGAGCAGTACTTC. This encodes CASSLGVFPEQYF. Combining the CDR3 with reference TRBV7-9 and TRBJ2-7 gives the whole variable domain DTGVSQNPRHKITKRGQNVTFRCDPISEHNRLYWYRQTLGQGPEFLTYFQNEAQLEKSRLLSDRFSAERPKGSFSTLEIQRTEQGDSAMYLCASSLGVFPEQYFGPGTRLTVT.

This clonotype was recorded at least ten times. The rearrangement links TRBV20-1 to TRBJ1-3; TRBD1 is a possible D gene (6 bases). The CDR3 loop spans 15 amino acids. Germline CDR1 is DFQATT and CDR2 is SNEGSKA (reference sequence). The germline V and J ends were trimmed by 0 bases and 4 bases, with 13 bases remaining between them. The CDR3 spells CSARDLTGLGNTIYF. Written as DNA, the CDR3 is TGCAGTGCTAGAGACCTAACAGGGTTGGGAAACACCATATATTTT.

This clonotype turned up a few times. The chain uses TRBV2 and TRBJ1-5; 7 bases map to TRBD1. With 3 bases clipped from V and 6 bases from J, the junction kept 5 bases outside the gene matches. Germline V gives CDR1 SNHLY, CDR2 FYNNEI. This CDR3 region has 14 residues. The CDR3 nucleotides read TGTGCCAGCAGTGAGGGGGCAGGGGGTCAGCCCCAGCATTTT. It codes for CASSEGAGGQPQHF.

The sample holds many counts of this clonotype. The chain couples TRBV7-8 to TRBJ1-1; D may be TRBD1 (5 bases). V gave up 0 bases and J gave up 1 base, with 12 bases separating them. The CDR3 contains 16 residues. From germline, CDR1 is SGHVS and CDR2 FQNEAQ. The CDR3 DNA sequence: TGTGCCAGCAGCTTAGCTAACGGGGGGGGGAACACTGAAGCTTTCTTT. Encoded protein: CASSLANGGGNTEAFF. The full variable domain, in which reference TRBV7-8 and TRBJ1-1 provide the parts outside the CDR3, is GAGVSQSPRYKVAKRGQDVALRCDPISGHVSLFWYQQALGQGPEFLTYFQNEAQLDKSGLPSDRFFAERPEGSVSTLKIQRTQQEDSAVYLCASSLANGGGNTEAFFGQGTRLTVV.

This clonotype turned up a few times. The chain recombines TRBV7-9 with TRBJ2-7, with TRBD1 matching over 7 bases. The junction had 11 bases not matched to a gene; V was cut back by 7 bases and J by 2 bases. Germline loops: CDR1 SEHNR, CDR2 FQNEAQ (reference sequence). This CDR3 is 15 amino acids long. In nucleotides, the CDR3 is TGTGCCAGCAACCCGTCAGGACAGGCAACCTACGAGCAGTACTTC. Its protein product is CASNPSGQATYEQYF.

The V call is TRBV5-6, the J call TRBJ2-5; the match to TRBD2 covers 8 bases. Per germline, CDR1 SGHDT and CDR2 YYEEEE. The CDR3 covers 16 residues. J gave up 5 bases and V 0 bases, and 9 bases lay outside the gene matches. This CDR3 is CASSLAQREIGETQYF. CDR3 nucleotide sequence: TGTGCCAGCAGCTTGGCCCAGCGGGAGATCGGGGAGACCCAGTACTTC.

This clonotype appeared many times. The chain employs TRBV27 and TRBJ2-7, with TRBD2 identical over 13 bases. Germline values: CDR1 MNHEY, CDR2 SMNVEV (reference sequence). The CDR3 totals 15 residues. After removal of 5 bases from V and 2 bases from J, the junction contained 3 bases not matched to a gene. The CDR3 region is CASSPGLAGPYEQYF. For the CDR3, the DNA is TGTGCCAGCAGTCCGGGACTAGCGGGACCCTACGAGCAGTACTTC.

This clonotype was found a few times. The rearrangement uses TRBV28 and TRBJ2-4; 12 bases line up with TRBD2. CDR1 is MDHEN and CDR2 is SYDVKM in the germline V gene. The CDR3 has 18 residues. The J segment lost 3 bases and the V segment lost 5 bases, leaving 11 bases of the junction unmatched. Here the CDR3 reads CASSPVSGLAGIKNIQYF. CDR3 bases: TGTGCCAGCAGTCCCGTTTCCGGACTAGCGGGAATCAAAAACATTCAGTACTTC.

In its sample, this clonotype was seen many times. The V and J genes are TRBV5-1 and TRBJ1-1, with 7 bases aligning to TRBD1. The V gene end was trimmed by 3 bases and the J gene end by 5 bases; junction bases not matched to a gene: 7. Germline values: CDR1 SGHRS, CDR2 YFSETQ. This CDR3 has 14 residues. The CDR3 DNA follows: TGCGCCAGCAGCTCCGAGGGCAGGGGGACTGAAGCTTTCTTT. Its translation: CASSSEGRGTEAFF.

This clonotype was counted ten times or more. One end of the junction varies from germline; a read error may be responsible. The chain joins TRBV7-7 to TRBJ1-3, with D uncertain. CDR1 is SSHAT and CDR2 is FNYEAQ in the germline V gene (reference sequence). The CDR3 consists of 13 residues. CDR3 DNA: TGTGCTAGCAGCCCTGATCCTGGAAACACCATATATTTT. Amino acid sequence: CASSPDPGNTIYF.

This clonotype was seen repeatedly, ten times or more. The CDR3 sequence is CASSEGSHEQYF. The CDR3 DNA sequence: TGCGCCAGCAGTGAGGGATCCCACGAGCAGTACTTC. The rearrangement joins TRBV4-1 to TRBJ2-7; maybe TRBD2 (5 bases). Trimming cost V 6 bases and J 5 bases, with 11 bases left between them. Germline CDR1 is MGHRA and CDR2 is YSYEKL. The CDR3 extends over 12 amino acids.

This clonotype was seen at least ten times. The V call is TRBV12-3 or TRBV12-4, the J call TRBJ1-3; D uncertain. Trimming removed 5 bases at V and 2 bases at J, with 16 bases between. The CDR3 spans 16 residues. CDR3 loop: CASSAGGRGPGNTIYF. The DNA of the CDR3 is TGTGCCAGCAGTGCGGGCGGGAGAGGCCCTGGAAACACCATATATTTT.

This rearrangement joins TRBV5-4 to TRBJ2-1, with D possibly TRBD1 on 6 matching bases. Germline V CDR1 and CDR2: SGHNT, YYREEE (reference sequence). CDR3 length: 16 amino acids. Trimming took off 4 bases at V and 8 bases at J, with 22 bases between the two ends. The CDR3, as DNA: TGTGCCAGCAGCATCCTCGGACAGACAAAATCCTATGAGCAGTTCTTC. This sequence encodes CASSILGQTKSYEQFF.

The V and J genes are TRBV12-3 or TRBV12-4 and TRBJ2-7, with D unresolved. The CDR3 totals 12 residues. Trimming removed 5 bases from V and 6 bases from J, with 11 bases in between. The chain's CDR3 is CASSAEMGEQYF. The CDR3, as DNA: TGTGCCAGCAGTGCCGAAATGGGCGAGCAGTACTTC.

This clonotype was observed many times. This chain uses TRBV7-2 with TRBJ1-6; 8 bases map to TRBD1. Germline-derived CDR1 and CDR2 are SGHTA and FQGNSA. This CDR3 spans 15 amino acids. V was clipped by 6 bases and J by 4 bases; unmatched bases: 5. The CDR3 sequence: CASRTGGRYNSPLHF. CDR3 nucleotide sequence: TGTGCCAGCAGAACAGGGGGAAGATATAATTCACCCCTCCACTTT.

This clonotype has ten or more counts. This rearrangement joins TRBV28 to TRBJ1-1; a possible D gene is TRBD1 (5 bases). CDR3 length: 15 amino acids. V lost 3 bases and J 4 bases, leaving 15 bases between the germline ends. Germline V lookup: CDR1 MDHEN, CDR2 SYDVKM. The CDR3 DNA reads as TGTGCCAGCAGTTTGGGGGGTGCTGCTGGCACTGAAGCTTTCTTT. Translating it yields CASSLGGAAGTEAFF.

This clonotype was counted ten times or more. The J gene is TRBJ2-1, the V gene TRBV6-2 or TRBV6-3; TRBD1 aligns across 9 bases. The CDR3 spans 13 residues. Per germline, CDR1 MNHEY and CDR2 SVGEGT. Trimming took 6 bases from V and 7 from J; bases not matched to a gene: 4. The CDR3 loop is CASRTTGGNEQFF. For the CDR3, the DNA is TGTGCCAGCAGGACGACAGGGGGGAATGAGCAGTTCTTC.

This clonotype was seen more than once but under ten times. The CDR3 region is CSVALTSEGYNEQFF. In DNA, the CDR3 is TGCAGCGTTGCCCTGACTAGCGAGGGTTACAATGAGCAGTTCTTC. The rearrangement uses TRBV29-1 and TRBJ2-1; 8 nucleotides align to TRBD2. This CDR3 comprises 15 residues. Germline CDR1 is SQVTM and CDR2 is ANQGSEA. The junction had 9 bases not matched to a gene; V was cut back by 4 bases and J by 4 bases.

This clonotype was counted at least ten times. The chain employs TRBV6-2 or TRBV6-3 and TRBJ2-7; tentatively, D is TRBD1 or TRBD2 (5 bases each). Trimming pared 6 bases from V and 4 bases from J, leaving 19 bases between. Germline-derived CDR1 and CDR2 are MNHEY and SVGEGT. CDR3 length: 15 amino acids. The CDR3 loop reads CASREKPGPRYEQYF. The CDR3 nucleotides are TGTGCCAGCAGAGAGAAACCGGGGCCAAGATACGAGCAGTACTTC.